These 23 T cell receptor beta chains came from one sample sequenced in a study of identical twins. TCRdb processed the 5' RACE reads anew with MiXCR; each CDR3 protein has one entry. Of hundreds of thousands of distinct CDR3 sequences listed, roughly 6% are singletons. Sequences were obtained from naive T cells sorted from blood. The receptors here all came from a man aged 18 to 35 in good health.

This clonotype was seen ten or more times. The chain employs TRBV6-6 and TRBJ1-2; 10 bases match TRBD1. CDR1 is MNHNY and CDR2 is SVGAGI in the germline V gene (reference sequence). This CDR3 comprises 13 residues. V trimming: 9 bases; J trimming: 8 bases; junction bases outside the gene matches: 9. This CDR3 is CASEGTGVYGYTF. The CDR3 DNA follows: TGTGCCAGTGAAGGGACAGGGGTGTACGGCTACACCTTC.

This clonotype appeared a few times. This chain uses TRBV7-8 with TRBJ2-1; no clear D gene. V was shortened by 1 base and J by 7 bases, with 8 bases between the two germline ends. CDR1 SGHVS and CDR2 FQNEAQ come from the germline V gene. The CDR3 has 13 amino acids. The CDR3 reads CASSLELLNEQFF. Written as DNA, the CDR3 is TGTGCCAGCAGCTTAGAGTTGCTTAATGAGCAGTTCTTC.

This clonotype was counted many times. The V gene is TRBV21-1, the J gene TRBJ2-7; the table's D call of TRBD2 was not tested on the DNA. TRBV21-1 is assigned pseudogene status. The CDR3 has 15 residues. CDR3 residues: CARTRLAGLCYEQYV. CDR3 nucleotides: TGTGCCAGAACCCGGCTAGCGGGCCTTTGCTACGAGCAGTACGTC.

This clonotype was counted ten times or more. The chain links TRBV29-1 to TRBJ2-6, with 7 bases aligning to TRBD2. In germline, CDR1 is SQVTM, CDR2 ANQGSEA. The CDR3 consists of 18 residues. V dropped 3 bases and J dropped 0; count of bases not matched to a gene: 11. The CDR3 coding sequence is TGCAGCGTTGACGGGAGGCCGGGACGCCTCTCTGGGGCCAACGTCCTGACTTTC. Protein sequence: CSVDGRPGRLSGANVLTF.

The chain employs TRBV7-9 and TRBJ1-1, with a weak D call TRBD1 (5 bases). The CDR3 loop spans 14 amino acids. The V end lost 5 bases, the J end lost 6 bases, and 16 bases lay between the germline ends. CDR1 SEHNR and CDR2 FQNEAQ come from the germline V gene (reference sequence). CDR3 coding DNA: TGTGCCAGCAGCCCGCCCAGGGAAGGCGCTGAAGCTTTCTTT. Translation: CASSPPREGAEAFF.

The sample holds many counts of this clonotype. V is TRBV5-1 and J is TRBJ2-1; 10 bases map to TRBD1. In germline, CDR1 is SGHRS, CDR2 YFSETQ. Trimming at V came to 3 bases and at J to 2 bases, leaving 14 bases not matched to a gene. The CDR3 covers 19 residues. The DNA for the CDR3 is TGCGCCAGCAGCTATAGGGACAGGGGCGAGGTTGGGCCCTACAATGAGCAGTTCTTC. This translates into CASSYRDRGEVGPYNEQFF.

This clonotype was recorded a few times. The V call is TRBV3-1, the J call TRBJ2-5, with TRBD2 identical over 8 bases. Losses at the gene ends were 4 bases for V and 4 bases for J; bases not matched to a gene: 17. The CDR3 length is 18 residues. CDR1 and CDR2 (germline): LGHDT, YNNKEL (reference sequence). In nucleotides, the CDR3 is TGTGCCAGCAGCCCAGGGACTAGAGTTGACGGGATGGGAGAGACCCAGTACTTC. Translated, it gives CASSPGTRVDGMGETQYF.

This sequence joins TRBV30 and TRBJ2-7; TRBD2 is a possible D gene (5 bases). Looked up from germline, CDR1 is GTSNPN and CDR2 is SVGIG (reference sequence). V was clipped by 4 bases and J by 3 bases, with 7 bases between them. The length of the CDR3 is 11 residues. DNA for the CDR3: TGTGCCTGGAAGAGCGGCTACGAGCAGTACTTC. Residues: CAWKSGYEQYF.

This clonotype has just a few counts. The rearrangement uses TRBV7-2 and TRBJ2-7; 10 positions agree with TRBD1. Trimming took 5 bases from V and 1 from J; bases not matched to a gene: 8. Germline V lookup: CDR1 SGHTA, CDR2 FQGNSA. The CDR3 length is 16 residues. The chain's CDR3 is CASSPGRTGGSYEQYF. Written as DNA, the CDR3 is TGTGCCAGCAGCCCTGGGCGGACAGGGGGTTCCTACGAGCAGTACTTC. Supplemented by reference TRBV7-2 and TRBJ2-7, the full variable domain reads GAGVSQSPSNKVTEKGKDVELRCDPISGHTALYWYRQSLGQGLEFLIYFQGNSAPDKSGLPSDRFSAERTGGSVSTLTIQRTQQEDSAVYLCASSPGRTGGSYEQYFGPGTRLTVT.

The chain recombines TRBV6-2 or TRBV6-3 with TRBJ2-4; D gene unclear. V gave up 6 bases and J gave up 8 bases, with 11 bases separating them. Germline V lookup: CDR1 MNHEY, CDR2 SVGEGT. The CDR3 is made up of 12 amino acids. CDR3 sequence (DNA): TGTGCCAGCAGCGACCCAGGTTACATTCAGTACTTC. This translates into CASSDPGYIQYF.

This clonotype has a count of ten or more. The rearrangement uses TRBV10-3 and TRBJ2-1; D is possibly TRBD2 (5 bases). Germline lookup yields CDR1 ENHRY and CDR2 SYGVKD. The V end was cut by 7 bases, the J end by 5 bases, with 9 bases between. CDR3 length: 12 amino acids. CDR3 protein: CAITDYNNEQFF. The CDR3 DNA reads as TGTGCCATCACTGACTACAACAATGAGCAGTTCTTC.

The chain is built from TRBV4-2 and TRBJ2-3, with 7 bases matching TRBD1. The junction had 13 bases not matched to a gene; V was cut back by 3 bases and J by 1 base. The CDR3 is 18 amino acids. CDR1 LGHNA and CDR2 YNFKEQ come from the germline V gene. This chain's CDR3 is CASSQIPVDTGGTDTQYF. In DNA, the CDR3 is TGTGCCAGCAGCCAGATCCCCGTCGACACAGGGGGCACAGATACGCAGTATTTT.

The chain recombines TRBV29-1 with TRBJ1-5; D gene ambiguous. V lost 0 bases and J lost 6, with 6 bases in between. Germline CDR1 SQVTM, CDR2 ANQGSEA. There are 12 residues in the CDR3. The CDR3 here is CSVEDGGQPQHF. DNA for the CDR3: TGCAGCGTTGAAGACGGCGGTCAGCCCCAGCATTTT.

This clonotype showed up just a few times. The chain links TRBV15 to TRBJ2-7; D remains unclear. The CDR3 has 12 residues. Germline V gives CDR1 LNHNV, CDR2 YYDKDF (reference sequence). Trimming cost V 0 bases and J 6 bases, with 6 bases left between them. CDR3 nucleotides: TGTGCCACCAGCAGAGATCTGGGCGAGCAGTACTTC. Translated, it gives CATSRDLGEQYF.

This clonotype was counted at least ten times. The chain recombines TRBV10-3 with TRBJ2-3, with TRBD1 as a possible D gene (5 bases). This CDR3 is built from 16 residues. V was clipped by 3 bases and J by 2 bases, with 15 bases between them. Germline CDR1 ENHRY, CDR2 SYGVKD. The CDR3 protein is CAISDATGSLTDTQYF. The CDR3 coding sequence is TGTGCCATCAGTGACGCTACAGGTAGTCTCACAGATACGCAGTATTTT.

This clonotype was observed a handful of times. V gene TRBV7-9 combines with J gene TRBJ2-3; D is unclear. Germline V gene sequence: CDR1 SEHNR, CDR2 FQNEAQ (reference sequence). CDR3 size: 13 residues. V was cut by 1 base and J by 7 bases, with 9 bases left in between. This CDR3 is CASSLGNDYTQYF. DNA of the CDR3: TGTGCCAGCAGCTTAGGAAACGATTATACGCAGTATTTT.

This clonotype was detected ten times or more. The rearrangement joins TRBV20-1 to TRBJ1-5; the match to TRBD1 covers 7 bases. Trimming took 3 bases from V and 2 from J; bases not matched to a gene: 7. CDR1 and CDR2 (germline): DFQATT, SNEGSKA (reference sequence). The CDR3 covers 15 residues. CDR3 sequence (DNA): TGCAGTGCTAGGGGGGGAGGGACAGGCAATCAGCCCCAGCATTTT. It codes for CSARGGGTGNQPQHF.

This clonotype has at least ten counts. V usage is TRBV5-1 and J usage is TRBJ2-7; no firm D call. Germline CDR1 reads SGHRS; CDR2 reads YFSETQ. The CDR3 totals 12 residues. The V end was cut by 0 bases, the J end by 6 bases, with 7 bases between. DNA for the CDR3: TGCGCCAGCAGCTTGGGGGCCGGCGAGCAGTACTTC. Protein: CASSLGAGEQYF.

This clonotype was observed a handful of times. The CDR3 DNA sequence: TGCGCCAGCAGCCCCGTCGAAACGGAGCAGTTCTTC. It translates to CASSPVETEQFF. This sequence joins TRBV4-1 and TRBJ2-1; D unclear. Germline V gene lookup returns CDR1 MGHRA and CDR2 YSYEKL. This CDR3 has 12 amino acids. Trimming removed 4 bases at V and 10 bases at J, with 11 bases between.

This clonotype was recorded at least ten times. CDR3 amino acids: CASSFGGLAGYEQFF. CDR3 DNA sequence: TGTGCCAGCAGTTTCGGAGGACTAGCGGGGTATGAGCAGTTCTTC. This chain joins TRBV28 and TRBJ2-1, with TRBD2 identical over 12 bases. There are 15 residues in the CDR3. Germline V gene sequence: CDR1 MDHEN, CDR2 SYDVKM. The J segment lost 8 bases and the V segment lost 3 bases, leaving 5 bases of the junction unmatched. The full variable domain, completed using reference TRBV28 and TRBJ2-1, is DVKVTQSSRYLVKRTGEKVFLECVQDMDHENMFWYRQDPGLGLRLIYFSYDVKMKEKGDIPEGYSVSREKKERFSLILESASTNQTSMYLCASSFGGLAGYEQFFGPGTRLTVL.

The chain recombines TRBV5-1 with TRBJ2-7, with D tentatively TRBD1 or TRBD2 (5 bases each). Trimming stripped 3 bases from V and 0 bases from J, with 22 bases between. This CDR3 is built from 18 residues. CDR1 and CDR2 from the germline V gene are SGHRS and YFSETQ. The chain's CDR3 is CASSSSIVSGPTSYEQYF. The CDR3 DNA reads TGCGCCAGCAGCTCATCAATTGTCTCGGGACCGACCTCCTACGAGCAGTACTTC.

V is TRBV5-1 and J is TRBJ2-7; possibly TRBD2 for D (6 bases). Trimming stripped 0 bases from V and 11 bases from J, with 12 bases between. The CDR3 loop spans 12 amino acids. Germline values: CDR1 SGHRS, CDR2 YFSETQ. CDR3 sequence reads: CASSLEGGEEYV. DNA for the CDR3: TGCGCCAGCAGCTTGGAGGGTGGGGAGGAGTACGTC.

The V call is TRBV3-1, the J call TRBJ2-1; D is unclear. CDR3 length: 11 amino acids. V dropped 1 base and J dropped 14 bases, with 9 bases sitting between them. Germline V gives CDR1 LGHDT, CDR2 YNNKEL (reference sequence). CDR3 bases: TGTGCCAGCAGCCAAGGACGATTAAAGTTCTTC. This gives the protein CASSQGRLKFF.